The clone carrying this T cell receptor (beta chain) was observed a handful of times. As yet, its antigen is unknown. TCRdb passed the 5' RACE reads through MiXCR, listing each CDR3 protein once. The sample records under 85,000 distinct CDR3 sequences, around 14% being singletons. Per germline, CDR1 MNHEY and CDR2 SMNVEV (reference sequence). The CDR3 covers 15 residues. V dropped 3 bases and J dropped 1 base, with 10 bases sitting between them. The data belong to a study of T-cell memory formation after mild COVID-19. Study summary: Most TCR clusters belonged to a single donor.

Regarding the study as a whole: Detection of some responders pre-infection suggested pre-existing cross-reactive memory T cells participated. Among contracting clones, CD4+ were mainly CM/EM and CD8+ enriched in EMRA. Later expanders leaned toward CD4+, whereas clones contracting from day 15 to 85 were balanced CD4/CD8.

The chain is built from TRBV27 and TRBJ2-4, with D unclear. This TCR came from an adult woman who had mild COVID-19 (a few samples of this study predate the infection). Cell type and time point are not known. The specimen sequenced was PBMCs or a T cell subset sorted from them (not recorded which). CDR3 amino acids: CASSFRPPAKNIQYF. The CDR3 bases are TGTGCCAGCAGTTTTAGGCCCCCGGCCAAAAACATTCAGTACTTC.